This passage covers 17 T cell receptor delta chains from one sample sequenced in a study of Vδ1+ human thymocytes. Sequences come from RNA converted to cDNA by reverse transcription. CDR3 amplicons came from multiplex PCR with pooled V-gene forward and constant-region reverse primers. TCRdb fed the multiplex PCR reads into CATT to redo clone calling. The table has over 65,000 delta-chain clones, 30% to 40% seen once. The antigens for these receptors are not known. Overall study findings and caveats: Highly polyclonal TRG and TRD repertoires with Gaussian CDR3 length distributions appeared in thymus.

Sequences were obtained from Vdelta1+ gamma-delta thymocytes from the thymus. Specified subset: FACS-sorted CD3+ TCRalphabeta- TCRVdelta1+ TCRVdelta2- thymocytes. The source of these receptors is a boy less than two years old who had congenital heart surgery.

The chain is built from TRDV1 and TRDJ1, with 7 positions matching TRDD2. CDR3 size: 17 residues. Germline CDR1 and CDR2: TSWWSYY and QGS. V lost 5 bases, J lost 4 bases, and 16 bases stayed unmatched. CDR3 DNA sequence: TGTGCTCTTGGGAACTATTCCTACGGCGTGGGGAACGATAAACTCATCTTT. This sequence encodes CALGNYSYGVGNDKLIF.

This chain connects TRDV1 to TRDJ1, with D tentatively TRDD3 (6 bases). Germline V lookup: CDR1 TSWWSYY, CDR2 QGS. Trimming pared 0 bases from V and 0 bases from J, leaving 20 bases between. CDR3 length: 19 amino acids. The CDR3 is CALGELPPLVGANTDKLIF. The CDR3 DNA follows: TGTGCTCTTGGGGAACTTCCCCCGTTGGTGGGGGCTAACACCGATAAACTCATCTTT.

The chain combines TRDV1 with TRDJ1, with 10 positions matching TRDD3. Germline V gene lookup returns CDR1 TSWWSYY and CDR2 QGS. The CDR3 length is 17 residues. Trimming took 5 bases from V and 8 from J; bases not matched to a gene: 17. The CDR3 spells CALGPTPLLGDHVKLIF. The CDR3 bases are TGTGCTCTTGGGCCTACCCCTTTACTGGGGGATCATGTCAAACTCATCTTT.

The rearrangement joins TRDV1 to TRDJ1; no definite D call. Looked up from germline, CDR1 is TSWWSYY and CDR2 is QGS. Deletions cut 0 bases from V and 3 bases from J, with 23 bases between. The length of the CDR3 is 19 residues. CDR3 sequence: CALGELIKVPLGYADKLIF. CDR3 sequence (DNA): TGTGCTCTTGGGGAACTAATAAAGGTCCCCCTCGGGTACGCCGATAAACTCATCTTT.

In its sample, this clone was seen a few times. The gene calls are TRDV1 and TRDJ1; D ambiguous. The CDR3 is made up of 15 amino acids. V lost 0 bases and J lost 4, with 12 bases in between. CDR1 and CDR2 from the germline V gene are TSWWSYY and QGS. In DNA form, the CDR3 reads TGTGCTCTTGGGGAACTCACCTGGTACGGCGATAAACTCATCTTT. Its translation is CALGELTWYGDKLIF.

This chain connects TRDV1 to TRDJ1; 10 positions match TRDD3. This CDR3 spans 23 amino acids. After removal of 0 bases from V and 2 bases from J, the junction contained 24 bases not matched to a gene. Germline CDR1 TSWWSYY, CDR2 QGS. The CDR3: CALGELPGAGRTGGLVGTDKLIF. Here the CDR3 DNA reads TGTGCTCTTGGGGAACTTCCAGGGGCCGGGCGTACTGGGGGATTAGTTGGGACCGATAAACTCATCTTT.

V usage is TRDV2 and J usage is TRDJ1; TRDD3 aligns across 8 bases. Looked up from germline, CDR1 is GEAIGNYY and CDR2 is EKD. This CDR3 contains 25 residues. V lost 3 bases, J lost 0 bases, and 35 bases stayed unmatched. The CDR3, as DNA: TGTGCCTGTGACCGGACTCCCTATGATTCCGGCTCCTGGGGGACTCCCCCATTGTACACCGATAAACTCATCTTT. Protein product: CACDRTPYDSGSWGTPPLYTDKLIF.

This clone was seen a few times. The junction differs from germline at one of its ends, possibly a read error. The V and J genes are TRDV1 and TRDJ1; a possible D gene is TRDD3 (6 bases). In germline, CDR1 is TSWWSYY, CDR2 QGS. This CDR3 has 15 amino acids. The CDR3 DNA reads as TGTGCTCTGGGGGAACCCAGGCTGTACACCGATAAACTCATCTTT. Translated, it gives CALGEPRLYTDKLIF.

J is TRDJ1 and V is TRDV1, with D maybe TRDD3 (10 bases). V was clipped by 2 bases and J by 4 bases, with 53 bases between them. This CDR3 region has 28 residues. From germline, CDR1 is TSWWSYY and CDR2 QGS. The chain's CDR3 is CALGEFLRSVPSTGPSYIGGYALDKLIF. CDR3 DNA: TGTGCTCTTGGGGAATTTCTGCGCTCGGTTCCCAGTACCGGGCCTTCCTACATCGGGGGATACGCCCTCGATAAACTCATCTTT.

The V gene is TRDV1, the J gene TRDJ1; D remains unclear. The CDR3 runs 13 residues. Germline loops: CDR1 TSWWSYY, CDR2 QGS. Trimming stripped 0 bases from V and 10 bases from J, with 12 bases between. The CDR3 reads CALGELRSYSLIF. The CDR3 DNA sequence: TGTGCTCTTGGGGAACTAAGATCGTACTCACTCATCTTT.

The sample holds a few counts of this clone. The rearrangement joins TRDV1 to TRDJ1; D is perhaps TRDD2 (5 bases). Per the germline V gene, CDR1 is TSWWSYY and CDR2 is QGS. The CDR3 sequence is 17 residues long. The V gene lost 4 bases and the J gene lost 1 base, with 19 bases spanning the gap. The CDR3 sequence: CALGAPTLFLLTDKLIF. The CDR3 DNA is TGTGCTCTTGGGGCACCCACCTTATTCCTCCTCACCGATAAACTCATCTTT.

The gene calls are TRDV1 and TRDJ1, with 10 bases lining up with TRDD3. The germline V gene encodes CDR1 TSWWSYY and CDR2 QGS. The CDR3 spans 21 residues. Losses at the gene ends were 1 base for V and 4 bases for J; bases not matched to a gene: 21. The CDR3: CALGERSPTRTGGFVVDKLIF. The DNA of the CDR3 is TGTGCTCTTGGGGAACGGTCTCCTACCCGTACTGGGGGATTCGTTGTCGATAAACTCATCTTT.

This clone was counted only a few times. The chain carries TRDV1 and TRDJ1; 9 bases match TRDD3. Germline trimming cut 2 bases from V and 7 bases from J; bases unmatched to any gene: 20. The CDR3 has 19 residues. Germline assignment: CDR1 TSWWSYY and CDR2 QGS. The CDR3 nucleotides are TGTGCTCTTGGGGAATCATCTCCTACGGGGGATACTGGGATGTTTAAACTCATCTTT. This sequence encodes CALGESSPTGDTGMFKLIF.

This rearrangement joins TRDV1 to TRDJ1; D not certain. The CDR3 spans 18 residues. Germline CDR1 and CDR2: TSWWSYY and QGS. Trimming left V 1 base short and J 0 bases short, with 18 bases between. CDR3 sequence reads: CALGEPQRVALYTDKLIF. The CDR3, as DNA: TGTGCTCTTGGGGAACCCCAGAGGGTAGCTTTGTACACCGATAAACTCATCTTT.

In this sample, this clone turned up a few times. This sequence joins TRDV1 and TRDJ1, with D possibly called TRDD2 or TRDD3 (7 bases each). The CDR3 length is 19 residues. Germline CDR1 is TSWWSYY and CDR2 is QGS. Trimming removed 6 bases at V and 1 base at J, with 27 bases between. CDR3 protein: CALGNSYFPGGSPTDKLIF. The CDR3 DNA reads as TGTGCTCTTGGAAATTCCTACTTCCCCGGGGGATCTCCCACCGATAAACTCATCTTT.

This clone was counted between two and nine times. The chain is built from TRDV1 and TRDJ1; tentative D call: TRDD3 (6 bases). There are 22 residues in the CDR3. V lost 0 bases and J lost 1, with 30 bases in between. Germline V gene lookup returns CDR1 TSWWSYY and CDR2 QGS. CDR3 nucleotides: TGTGCTCTTGGGGAACTAGATAGGTCCCGAATTACTGGGCCCTACCCCACCGATAAACTCATCTTT. It specifies CALGELDRSRITGPYPTDKLIF.

This rearrangement joins TRDV1 to TRDJ1; TRDD3 matches 11 bases. J was trimmed by 5 bases and V by 3 bases; bases with no gene match: 29. CDR1 is TSWWSYY, CDR2 QGS, per germline. The CDR3 consists of 23 residues. The CDR3 DNA sequence: TGTGCTCTTGGGGAGCCTCTAACGCGCTGGGGGATACTCGCTCGTACACCACAAGATAAACTCATCTTT. Translated, it gives CALGEPLTRWGILARTPQDKLIF.